This T cell receptor beta chain was captured by sequencing in a study of T cell repertoires in cytomegalovirus infection. CDR3 size: 11 residues. V dropped 3 bases and J dropped 4 bases, with 6 bases sitting between them. The germline CDR1 and CDR2 sequences are SQVTM and ANQGSEA. Study conclusions and caveats: The ex vivo response showed dominance by HLA-C-restricted CMV-specific TCR beta clonotypes.

Using its own MiXCR run on the reads, TCRdb lists one record per CDR3 protein. The sample yields about 490,000 distinct CDR3 sequences, about 11% seen once. On this clonotype: The antigen is undetermined.

This chain connects TRBV29-1 to TRBJ1-1; D ambiguous. The sample taken for sequencing was PBMCs. The TCR sequence derives from a human donor in good health (CMV status not recorded). Some clones in this sample may be carry-over from other donors' samples. The CDR3 reads CSVDPGTEAFF. The CDR3 coding sequence is TGCAGCGTTGACCCCGGCACTGAAGCTTTCTTT.